This passage covers 10 T cell receptor beta chains from one sample sequenced in a study of blood T cell repertoires in COVID-19. The table came from immunoSEQ multiplex PCR; TCRdb's copy has only in-frame clones and leaves some out. The sample contains around 200,000 clones, about 85% of which appear only once. Sequencing used PBMCs or T cells enriched from blood (not recorded which). These receptors were taken from a man in his forties or fifties who had recovered from COVID-19.

V is TRBV6-5 and J is TRBJ1-2; 9 nucleotides align to TRBD1. The CDR3 covers 16 residues. Trimming cost V 1 base and J 5 bases; bases outside gene matches: 8. The germline V gene has CDR1 MNHEY and CDR2 SVGAGI. In nucleotides, the CDR3 is TGTGCCAGCAGTTACTTAAGGCCGGGACAGGGATATGGCTACACCTTC. This gives the protein CASSYLRPGQGYGYTF.

The chain recombines TRBV3-1 (or the pseudogene TRBV3-2) with TRBJ2-3, with TRBD2 matching over 13 bases. The CDR3 covers 17 residues. Trimming cost V 4 bases and J 2 bases; bases outside gene matches: 6. CDR1 is LGHDT and CDR2 is YNNKEL in the germline V gene (reference sequence). CDR3 amino acids: CASSRKLAGGTTDTQYF. CDR3 in DNA: TGTGCCAGCAGCCGGAAACTAGCGGGAGGGACCACAGATACGCAGTATTTT.

The chain employs TRBV28 and TRBJ1-1, with TRBD1 matching over 10 bases. V trimming: 6 bases; J trimming: 4 bases; junction bases outside the gene matches: 5. Germline-derived CDR1 and CDR2 are MDHEN and SYDVKM. The CDR3 loop spans 14 amino acids. The CDR3 reads CASRWTGGFTEAFF. The CDR3 coding sequence is TGTGCCAGCAGATGGACAGGGGGTTTCACTGAAGCTTTCTTT.

The chain uses TRBV5-1 and TRBJ1-2; D is ambiguous. The CDR3 loop spans 13 amino acids. V lost 2 bases and J 1 base, leaving 6 bases between the germline ends. CDR1 is SGHRS and CDR2 is YFSETQ in the germline V gene. Written as DNA, the CDR3 is TGCGCCAGCAGCTTTGAGAGTAACTATGGCTACACCTTC. This encodes CASSFESNYGYTF.

This clone came up a few times. The V gene is TRBV5-4, the J gene TRBJ2-5; weak D call: TRBD2 (5 bases). Germline CDR1 SGHNT, CDR2 YYREEE (reference sequence). CDR3 length: 14 residues. V gave up 0 bases and J gave up 5 bases, with 11 bases separating them. The CDR3 DNA reads TGTGCCAGCAGCTTGGAGGCTAGCAGTGAGACCCAGTACTTC. It translates to CASSLEASSETQYF.

This clone was observed once. The chain combines TRBV25-1 with TRBJ1-1; D perhaps matches TRBD1 (5 bases). Trimming removed 4 bases from V and 1 base from J, with 13 bases in between. Germline V lookup: CDR1 MGHDK, CDR2 SYGVNS. The CDR3 sequence is 15 residues long. The chain's CDR3 is CASSAPNTGNTEAFF. For the CDR3, the DNA is TGTGCCAGCAGTGCGCCAAATACAGGGAACACTGAAGCTTTCTTT.

CDR3 DNA sequence: TGTGCCAGCCGGGACAGGTCCCTCTACGAGCAGTACTTC. The encoded protein is CASRDRSLYEQYF. V is TRBV13 and J is TRBJ2-7; 8 bases match TRBD1. Germline V gene lookup returns CDR1 PRHDT and CDR2 FYEKMQ (reference sequence). The CDR3 contains 13 residues. The ends lost 8 bases at V and 3 bases at J; junction bases unmatched: 6.

The chain is built from TRBV10-3 and TRBJ2-3; a weak D match, TRBD2 (6 bases). Trimming pared 7 bases from V and 5 bases from J, leaving 19 bases between. CDR1 is ENHRY, CDR2 SYGVKD, per germline. There are 15 residues in the CDR3. CDR3 in DNA: TGTGCCATCAAAGGTAGCGGAGGCAACAGAGATACGCAGTATTTT. As protein: CAIKGSGGNRDTQYF.

V usage is TRBV28 and J usage is TRBJ1-2; no definite D call. CDR3 length equals 13 residues. Germline lookup yields CDR1 MDHEN and CDR2 SYDVKM. The V and J ends lost 6 bases and 8 bases respectively, with 16 bases between them. Here the CDR3 DNA reads TGTGCCAGCAGGCCCCGAGGCCCAGAGGGCTACACCTTC. Residues: CASRPRGPEGYTF.

The chain employs TRBV7-3 and TRBJ1-1; unclear D gene. CDR1 SGHTA and CDR2 FQGTGA come from the germline V gene. This CDR3 contains 14 residues. Trimming cost V 0 bases and J 1 base, with 6 bases left between them. The CDR3 nucleotides read TGTGCCAGCAGCTTAACGTTTCAGAACACTGAAGCTTTCTTT. Its translation: CASSLTFQNTEAFF. The full variable domain, rest sourced from reference TRBV7-3 and TRBJ1-1, is GAGVSQTPSNKVTEKGKYVELRCDPISGHTALYWYRQSLGQGPEFLIYFQGTGAADDSGLPNDRFFAVRPEGSVSTLKIQRTERGDSAVYLCASSLTFQNTEAFFGQGTRLTVV.